This T cell receptor beta chain came from a study of early T cells in non-severe SARS-CoV-2 infection. At the level of the study: Unpaired chains resulted from sequencing bulk RNA of unsorted whole blood.

The CDR3 is made up of 14 amino acids. V was clipped by 3 bases and J by 10 bases; unmatched bases: 8. Germline V gene lookup returns CDR1 KGHSH and CDR2 LQKENI. Comments on this clonotype: Its antigen remains unknown.

Individual cDNA molecules each received unique molecular identifiers attached to them. TCRdb reanalysed the 5' RACE reads using MiXCR and keeps one entry per CDR3 protein. The sample has some 71,000 distinct CDR3 sequences; roughly an eighth are singletons. Broader study findings: Lookups in VDJdb leaned toward anti-spike CD8 responses and missed private and CD4 specificities.

The receptor's source is an adult who was a healthcare worker with PCR-confirmed SARS-CoV-2 infection or an uninfected control (not recorded which). The source material was whole blood, sampled at baseline. The chain combines TRBV18 with TRBJ2-1, with 8 bases lining up with TRBD1. CDR3 bases: TGTGCCAGCTCACCTAACCAGGGGGCCGGGGAGCAGTTCTTC. This sequence encodes CASSPNQGAGEQFF.